Listed below are T cell receptor beta chains from one sample, sequenced in a study of T cells after yellow fever vaccination. One entry per CDR3 protein, called by TCRdb with MiXCR from the 5' RACE reads. This table holds about 550,000 distinct CDR3 sequences, about 19% found once. Sequencing used PBMCs, obtained 15 days after the yellow fever booster vaccination. Receptors originate from a man younger than 40 who received the YFV17D yellow fever vaccine. CDR3s include the opening cysteine and the closing phenylalanine or tryptophan. D genes are given only for firm matches. Expanded clones get a size class; other rows say once, few or many, or leave the size out.

J gene | D gene | V gene | clone size | CDR3 DNA | CDR3 protein
TRBJ1-5 | NA | TRBV10-3 | NA | TGTGCCATCAGTGACGGCTCGCAGCCCCAGCATTTT | CAISDGSQPQHF
TRBJ2-5 | TRBD2 | TRBV7-2 | few | TGTGCCAGCAGCTTATATGCTAGCGGGTCCCAAGAGACCCAGTACTTC | CASSLYASGSQETQYF
TRBJ2-5 | NA | TRBV7-2 | NA | TGTGCCAGCAGCTTTGCGCCGGGAGAGACCCAGTACTTC | CASSFAPGETQYF
TRBJ1-3 | NA | TRBV7-6 | NA | TGTGCCAGCAGCTGGACACCTACCTCTGGAAACACCATATATTTT | CASSWTPTSGNTIYF
TRBJ2-4 | NA | TRBV12-3/TRBV12-4 | NA | TGTGCCAGCAGTTTTTACAGCTATTTAGCCAAAAACATTCAGTACTTC | CASSFYSYLAKNIQYF
TRBJ1-1 | NA | TRBV12-3/TRBV12-4 | NA | TGTGCCAGCAGTTTTAGTGGACGGATGAACACTGAAGCTTTCTTT | CASSFSGRMNTEAFF
TRBJ2-7 | NA | TRBV4-3 | few | TGCGTGCAGGGGTCCGCGGGAGTCTACGAGCAGTACTTC | CVQGSAGVYEQYF
TRBJ1-1 | NA | TRBV12-3/TRBV12-4 | many | TGTGCCAGCAGTTTAGGGCCGAACACTGAAGCTTTCTTT | CASSLGPNTEAFF
TRBJ2-1 | NA | TRBV10-3 | few | TGTGCCATCAGTGAGACTCAGCCCTACAATGAGCAGTTCTTC | CAISETQPYNEQFF
TRBJ2-1 | TRBD2 | TRBV5-1 | NA | TGCGCCAGCAGTCGGGGGGTTGTAGCGGAGTACAATGAGCAGTTCTTC | CASSRGVVAEYNEQFF
TRBJ2-2 | TRBD2 | TRBV6-1 | few | TGTGCCAGCAGGCTGGGGGGGGGCACCGGGGAGCTGTTTTTT | CASRLGGGTGELFF
TRBJ2-3 | NA | TRBV18 | NA | TGTGCCAGCTCACCGGACAGTCCAGATACGCAGTATTTT | CASSPDSPDTQYF
TRBJ1-5 | NA | TRBV3-1 | NA | TGTGCCAGCAGCCAAGATGCGGGGGCGGGCCAGCCCCAGCATTTT | CASSQDAGAGQPQHF
TRBJ2-7 | NA | TRBV6-5 | NA | TGTGCCAGCAGTTGGGGACCTACCTACGAGCAGTACTTC | CASSWGPTYEQYF
TRBJ2-3 | NA | TRBV28 | NA | TGTGCCAGCTCTAGGGGAGGATATACTAGCACAGATACGCAGTATTTT | CASSRGGYTSTDTQYF